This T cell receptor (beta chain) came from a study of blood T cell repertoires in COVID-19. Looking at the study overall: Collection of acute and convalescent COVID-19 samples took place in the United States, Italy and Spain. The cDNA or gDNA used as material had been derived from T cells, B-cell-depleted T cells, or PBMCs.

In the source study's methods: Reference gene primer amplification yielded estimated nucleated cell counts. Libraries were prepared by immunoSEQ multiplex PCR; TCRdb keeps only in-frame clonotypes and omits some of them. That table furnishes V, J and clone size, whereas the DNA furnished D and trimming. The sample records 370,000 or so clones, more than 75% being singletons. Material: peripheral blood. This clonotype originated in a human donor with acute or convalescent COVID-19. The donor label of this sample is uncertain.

The CDR3 protein is CASSRQGRDTEAFF. The CDR3 nucleotides are TGTGCCAGCAGTAGACAGGGCCGAGACACTGAAGCTTTCTTT. The chain carries TRBV6-6 and TRBJ1-1; 7 bases are shared with TRBD1. The V gene's germline CDR1 is MNHNY and CDR2 SVGAGI (reference sequence). J gave up 3 bases and V 5 bases, and 6 bases lay outside the gene matches. The CDR3 has 14 residues.